Sequencing of this T cell receptor (beta chain) was carried out in a study of patients and donors after allogeneic stem cell transplantation. This clonotype was seen a few times. The CDR3 contains 14 residues. Losses at the gene ends were 0 bases for V and 4 bases for J; bases not matched to a gene: 4. CDR1 and CDR2 (germline): DFQATT, SNEGSKA (reference sequence). TCRdb itself ran the RT-PCR reads through MiXCR, one entry per CDR3 protein. The sample has more than 850,000 distinct CDR3 sequences, roughly 17% seen once. The chain couples TRBV20-1 to TRBJ1-2; 8 positions agree with TRBD1. Material: blood, either unsorted or a sorted T cell fraction (not recorded which). This receptor was obtained from a human donor who was either an allogeneic HSCT recipient or a stem cell or donor lymphocyte infusion donor (not recorded which). It is not recorded whose cells these are; they may come from a transplant donor. The CDR3 protein is CSARDIDRGYGYTF. The CDR3 DNA follows: TGCAGTGCTAGAGACATAGACAGGGGCTATGGCTACACCTTC.